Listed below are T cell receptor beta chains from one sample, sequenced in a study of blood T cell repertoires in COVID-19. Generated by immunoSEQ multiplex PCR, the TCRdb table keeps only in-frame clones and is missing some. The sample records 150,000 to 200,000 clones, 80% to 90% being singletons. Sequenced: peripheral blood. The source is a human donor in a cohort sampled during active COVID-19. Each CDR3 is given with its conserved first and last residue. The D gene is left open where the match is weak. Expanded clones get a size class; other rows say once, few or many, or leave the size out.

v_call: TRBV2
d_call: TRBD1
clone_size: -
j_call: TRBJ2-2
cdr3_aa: CASNSGQGDTGELFF
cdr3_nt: TGTGCCAGCAATTCGGGACAGGGGGACACCGGGGAGCTGTTTTTT

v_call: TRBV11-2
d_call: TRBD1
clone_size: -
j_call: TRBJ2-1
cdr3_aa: CASSRLTTGVADEQFF
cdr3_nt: TGTGCCAGCAGCCGACTTACTACAGGGGTGGCGGATGAGCAGTTCTTC

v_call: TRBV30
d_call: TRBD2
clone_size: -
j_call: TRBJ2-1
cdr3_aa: CAWRSTAGSSYNEQFF
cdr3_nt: TGTGCCTGGAGATCGACAGCGGGAAGCTCCTACAATGAGCAGTTCTTC

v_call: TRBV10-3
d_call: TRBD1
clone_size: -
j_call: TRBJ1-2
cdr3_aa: CAISELGTDGYTF
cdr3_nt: TGTGCCATCAGTGAGTTGGGGACAGATGGCTACACCTTC

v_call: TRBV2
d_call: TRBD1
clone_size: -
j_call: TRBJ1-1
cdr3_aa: CASRPTGDAEAFF
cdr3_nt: TGTGCCAGCCGACCCACAGGGGACGCTGAAGCTTTCTTT

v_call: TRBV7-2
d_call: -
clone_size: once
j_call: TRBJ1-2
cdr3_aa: CASSLGLEPNYGYTF
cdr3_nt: TGTGCCAGCAGCTTAGGGTTAGAACCGAACTATGGCTACACCTTC

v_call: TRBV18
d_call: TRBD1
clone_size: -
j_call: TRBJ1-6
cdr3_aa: CASSPQGARNSPLHF
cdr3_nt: TGTGCCAGCTCACCACAGGGGGCTAGGAATTCACCCCTCCACTTT

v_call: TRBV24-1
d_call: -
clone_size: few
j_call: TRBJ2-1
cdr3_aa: CATSDPSGEEDEQFF
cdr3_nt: TGTGCCACCAGTGACCCCTCTGGAGAGGAGGATGAGCAGTTCTTC

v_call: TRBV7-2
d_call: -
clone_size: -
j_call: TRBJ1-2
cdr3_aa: CASSLNEYGYTF
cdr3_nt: TGTGCCAGCAGCTTAAACGAGTATGGCTACACCTTC

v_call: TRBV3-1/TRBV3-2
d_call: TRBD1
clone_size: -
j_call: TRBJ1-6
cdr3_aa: CASSQVTGGNSPLHF
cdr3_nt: TGTGCCAGCAGCCAAGTGACAGGGGGTAATTCACCCCTCCACTTT

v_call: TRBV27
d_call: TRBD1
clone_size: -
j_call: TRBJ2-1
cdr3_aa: CASSLSSWTGPNEQFF
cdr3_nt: TGTGCCAGCAGTTTATCGAGTTGGACAGGGCCCAATGAGCAGTTCTTC

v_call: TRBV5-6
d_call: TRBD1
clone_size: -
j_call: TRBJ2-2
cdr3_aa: CASSSGTGETGELFF
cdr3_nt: TGTGCCAGCAGCTCCGGGACAGGGGAGACCGGGGAGCTGTTTTTT

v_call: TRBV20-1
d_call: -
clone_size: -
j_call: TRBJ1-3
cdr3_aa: CSATEGNTIYF
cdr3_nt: TGCAGTGCTACCGAGGGAAACACCATATATTTT

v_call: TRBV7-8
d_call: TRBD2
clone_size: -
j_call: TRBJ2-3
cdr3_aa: CASRTREGTDTQYF
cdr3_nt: TGTGCCAGCAGGACCAGGGAGGGGACAGATACGCAGTATTTT

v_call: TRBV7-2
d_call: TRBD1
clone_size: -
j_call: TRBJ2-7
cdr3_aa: CASSLVGQSSYEQYF
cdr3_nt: TGTGCCAGCAGCTTAGTGGGACAGAGCTCCTACGAGCAGTACTTC

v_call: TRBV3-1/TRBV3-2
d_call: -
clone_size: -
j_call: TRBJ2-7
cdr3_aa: CASSQAIGTGEQYF
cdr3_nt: TGTGCCAGCAGCCAAGCTATCGGCACGGGGGAGCAGTACTTC

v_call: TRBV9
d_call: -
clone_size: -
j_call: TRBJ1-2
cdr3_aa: CASSVAGGIYGYTF
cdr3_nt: TGTGCCAGCAGCGTAGCTGGGGGGATTTATGGCTACACCTTC

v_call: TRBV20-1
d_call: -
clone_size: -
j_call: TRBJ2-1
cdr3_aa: CSASFGSRVLF
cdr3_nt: TGCAGTGCTAGTTTTGGATCCCGGGTGCTCTTC

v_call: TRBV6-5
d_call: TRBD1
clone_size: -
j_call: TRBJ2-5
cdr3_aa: CASSRDREETQYF
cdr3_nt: TGTGCCAGCAGTAGGGACAGGGAAGAGACCCAGTACTTC

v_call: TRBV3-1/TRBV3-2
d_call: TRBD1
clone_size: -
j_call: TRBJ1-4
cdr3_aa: CASSFRGTNEKLFF
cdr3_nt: TGTGCCAGCAGCTTCAGGGGGACTAATGAAAAACTGTTTTTT

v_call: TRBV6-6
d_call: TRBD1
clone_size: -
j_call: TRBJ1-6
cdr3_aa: CASSYSRTGRNSPLHF
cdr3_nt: TGTGCCAGCAGTTACTCCCGGACAGGGCGTAATTCACCCCTCCACTTT

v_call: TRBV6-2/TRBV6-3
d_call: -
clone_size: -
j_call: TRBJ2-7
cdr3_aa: CASSLIPGSSYEQYF
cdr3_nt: TGTGCCAGCAGTTTAATACCCGGTTCATCCTACGAGCAGTACTTC

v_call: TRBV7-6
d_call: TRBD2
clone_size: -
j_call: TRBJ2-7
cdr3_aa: CASSRSRTSGDIYEQYF
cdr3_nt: TGTGCCAGCAGCAGAAGCAGGACTAGCGGGGATATCTACGAGCAGTACTTC

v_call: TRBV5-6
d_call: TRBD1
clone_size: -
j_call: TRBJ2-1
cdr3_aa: CASSLVGQDANEQFF
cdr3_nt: TGTGCCAGCAGCTTGGTGGGACAGGACGCCAATGAGCAGTTCTTC

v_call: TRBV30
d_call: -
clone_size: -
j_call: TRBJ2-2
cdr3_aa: CAWSRLKGGLNTGELFF
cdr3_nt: TGTGCCTGGAGCAGGTTAAAAGGAGGATTAAACACCGGGGAGCTGTTTTTT

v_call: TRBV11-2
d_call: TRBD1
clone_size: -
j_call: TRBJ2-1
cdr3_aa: CASTSGTGGYNEQFF
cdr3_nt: TGTGCCAGCACCTCCGGGACAGGGGGCTACAATGAGCAGTTCTTC

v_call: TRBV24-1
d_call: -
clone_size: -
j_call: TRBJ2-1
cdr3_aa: CATSGTTFPGEQFF
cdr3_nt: TGTGCCACCAGTGGGACCACCTTTCCAGGGGAGCAGTTCTTC

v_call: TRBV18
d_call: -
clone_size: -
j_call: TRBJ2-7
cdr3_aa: CASSPKGQVSYEQYF
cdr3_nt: TGTGCCAGCTCACCAAAAGGCCAGGTCTCCTACGAGCAGTACTTC

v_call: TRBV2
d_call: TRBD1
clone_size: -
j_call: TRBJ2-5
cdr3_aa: CASSEQGDRAKTQYF
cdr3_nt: TGTGCCAGCAGTGAACAAGGGGACAGGGCCAAGACCCAGTACTTC

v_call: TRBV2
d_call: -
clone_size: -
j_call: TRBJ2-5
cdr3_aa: CASTPTGYQETQYF
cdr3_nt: TGTGCCAGCACCCCGACAGGCTACCAAGAGACCCAGTACTTC

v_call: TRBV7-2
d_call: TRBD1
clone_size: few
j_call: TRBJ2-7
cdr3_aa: CASSFTPGQSYEQYF
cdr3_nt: TGTGCCAGCAGTTTCACTCCGGGACAGAGCTACGAGCAGTACTTC

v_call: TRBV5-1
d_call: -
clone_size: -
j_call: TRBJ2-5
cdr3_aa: CASSPAWGRGRGQETQYF
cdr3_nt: TGCGCCAGCAGCCCCGCGTGGGGTAGGGGTAGGGGGCAAGAGACCCAGTACTTC

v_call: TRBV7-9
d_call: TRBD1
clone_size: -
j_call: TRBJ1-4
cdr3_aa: CASSFLGQGDEKLFF
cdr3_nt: TGTGCCAGCAGTTTTCTAGGACAGGGGGATGAAAAACTGTTTTTT

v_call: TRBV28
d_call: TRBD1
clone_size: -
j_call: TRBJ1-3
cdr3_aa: CASSLDRGLGNTIYF
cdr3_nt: TGTGCCAGCAGTTTGGACAGGGGGCTCGGAAACACCATATATTTT

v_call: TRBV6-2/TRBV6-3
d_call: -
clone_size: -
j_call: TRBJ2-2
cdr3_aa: CASSYGGSNTGELFF
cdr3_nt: TGTGCCAGCAGTTACGGCGGGTCGAACACCGGGGAGCTGTTTTTT

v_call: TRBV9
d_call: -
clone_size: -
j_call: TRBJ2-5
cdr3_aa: CASSVSPGQGETQYF
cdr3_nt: TGTGCCAGCAGCGTAAGTCCGGGCCAGGGGGAGACCCAGTACTTC

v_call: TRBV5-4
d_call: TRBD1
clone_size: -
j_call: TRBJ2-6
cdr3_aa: CASSNPGQGAFGANVLTF
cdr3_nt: TGTGCCAGCAGCAATCCGGGACAGGGGGCGTTTGGGGCCAACGTCCTGACTTTC

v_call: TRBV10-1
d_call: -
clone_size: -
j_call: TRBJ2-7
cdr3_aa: CASSEAVTYEQYF
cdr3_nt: TGCGCCAGCAGTGAGGCGGTCACCTACGAGCAGTACTTC

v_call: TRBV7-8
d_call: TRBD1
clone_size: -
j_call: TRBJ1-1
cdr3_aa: CASSLALSGQGEEAFF
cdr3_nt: TGTGCCAGCAGCTTAGCGCTTTCGGGACAGGGGGAAGAAGCTTTCTTT

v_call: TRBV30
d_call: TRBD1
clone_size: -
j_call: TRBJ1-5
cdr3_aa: CAWSPTTGGWYNQPQHF
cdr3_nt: TGTGCCTGGAGTCCGACCACAGGGGGCTGGTACAATCAGCCCCAGCATTTT

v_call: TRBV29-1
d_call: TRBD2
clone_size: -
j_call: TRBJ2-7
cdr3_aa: CSVIGGSYEQYF
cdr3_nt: TGCAGCGTTATAGGCGGGAGTTACGAGCAGTACTTC

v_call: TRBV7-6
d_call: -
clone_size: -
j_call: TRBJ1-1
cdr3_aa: CASSLGAAGAGMNTEAFF
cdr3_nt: TGTGCCAGCAGCTTAGGGGCAGCAGGGGCAGGTATGAACACTGAAGCTTTCTTT

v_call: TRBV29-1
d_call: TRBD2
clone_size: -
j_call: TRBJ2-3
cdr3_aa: CSLGEGSGRLTDTQYF
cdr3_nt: TGCAGCCTTGGGGAGGGTAGCGGGAGGTTAACAGATACGCAGTATTTT

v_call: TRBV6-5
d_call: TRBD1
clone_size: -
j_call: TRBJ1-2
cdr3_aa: CASSQGAYGYTF
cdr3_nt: TGTGCCAGCAGTCAGGGGGCTTATGGCTACACCTTC

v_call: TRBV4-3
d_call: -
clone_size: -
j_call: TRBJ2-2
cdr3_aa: CASSQETNTGELFF
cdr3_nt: TGCGCCAGCAGCCAAGAGACTAACACCGGGGAGCTGTTTTTT

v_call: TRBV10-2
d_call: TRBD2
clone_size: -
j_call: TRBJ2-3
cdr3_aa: CASSESGLALGGTQYF
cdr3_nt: TGCGCCAGCAGTGAATCTGGACTAGCACTGGGCGGGACGCAGTATTTT

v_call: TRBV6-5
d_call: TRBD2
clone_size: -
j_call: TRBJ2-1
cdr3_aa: CASSYLAGDWNEQFF
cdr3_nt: TGTGCCAGCAGTTACCTGGCGGGGGATTGGAATGAGCAGTTCTTC

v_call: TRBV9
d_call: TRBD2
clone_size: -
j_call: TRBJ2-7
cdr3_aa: CASSVGLAGLYEQYF
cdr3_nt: TGTGCCAGCAGCGTAGGTCTAGCGGGCCTCTACGAGCAGTACTTC

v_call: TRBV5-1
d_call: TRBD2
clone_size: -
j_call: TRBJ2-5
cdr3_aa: CASSIGTSGGETQYF
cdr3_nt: TGCGCCAGCAGCATCGGGACTAGCGGGGGAGAGACCCAGTACTTC

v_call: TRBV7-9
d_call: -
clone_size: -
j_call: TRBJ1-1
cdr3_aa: CASSLVAGAAWPNTEAFF
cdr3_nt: TGTGCCAGCAGCTTAGTTGCAGGGGCCGCGTGGCCGAACACTGAAGCTTTCTTT

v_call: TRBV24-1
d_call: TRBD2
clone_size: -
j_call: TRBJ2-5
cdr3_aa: CATRAVAGETQYF
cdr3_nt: TGTGCCACCAGGGCCGTAGCGGGAGAGACCCAGTACTTC

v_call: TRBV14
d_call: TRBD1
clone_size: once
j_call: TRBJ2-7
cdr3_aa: CASSQVSGGWYEQYF
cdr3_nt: TGTGCCAGCAGCCAAGTTTCAGGGGGTTGGTACGAGCAGTACTTC

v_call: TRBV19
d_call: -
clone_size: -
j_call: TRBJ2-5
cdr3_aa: CASMRRDQETQYF
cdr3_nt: TGTGCCAGTATGAGGAGGGACCAAGAGACCCAGTACTTC

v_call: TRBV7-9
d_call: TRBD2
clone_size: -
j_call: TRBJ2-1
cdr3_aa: CASGPVLLAGFNNEQFF
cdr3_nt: TGTGCCAGCGGGCCAGTGCTACTAGCGGGATTCAACAATGAGCAGTTCTTC

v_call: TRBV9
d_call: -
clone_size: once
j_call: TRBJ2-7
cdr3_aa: CASSVDGSTYEQYF
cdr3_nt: TGTGCCAGCAGCGTAGACGGGTCGACCTACGAGCAGTACTTC

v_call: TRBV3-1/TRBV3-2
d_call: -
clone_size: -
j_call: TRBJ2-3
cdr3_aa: CASSQMGRGSTDTQYF
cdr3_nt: TGTGCCAGCAGCCAAATGGGGCGGGGAAGCACAGATACGCAGTATTTT

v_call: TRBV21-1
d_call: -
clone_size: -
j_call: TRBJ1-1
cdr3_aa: CASSKEGYRGHTEAFF
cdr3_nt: TGTGCCAGCAGCAAAGAGGGGTACAGGGGGCACACTGAAGCTTTCTTT

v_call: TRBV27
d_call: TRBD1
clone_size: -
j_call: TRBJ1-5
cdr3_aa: CASSLRGGGNQPQHF
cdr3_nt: TGTGCCAGCAGTTTAAGAGGGGGCGGCAATCAGCCCCAGCATTTT

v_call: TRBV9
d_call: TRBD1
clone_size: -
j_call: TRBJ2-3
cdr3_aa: CASSVGAGGDTQYF
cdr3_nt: TGTGCCAGCAGCGTGGGGGCAGGGGGAGATACGCAGTATTTT